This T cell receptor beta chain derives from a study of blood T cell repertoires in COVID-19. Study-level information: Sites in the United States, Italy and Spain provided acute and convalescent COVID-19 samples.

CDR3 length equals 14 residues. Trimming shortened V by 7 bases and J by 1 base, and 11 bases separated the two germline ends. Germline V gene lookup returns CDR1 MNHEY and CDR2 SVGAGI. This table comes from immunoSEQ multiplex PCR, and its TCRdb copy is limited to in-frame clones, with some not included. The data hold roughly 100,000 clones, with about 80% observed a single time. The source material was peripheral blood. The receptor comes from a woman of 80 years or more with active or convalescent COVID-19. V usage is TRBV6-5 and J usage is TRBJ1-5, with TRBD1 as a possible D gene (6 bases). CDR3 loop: CASTFDRSNQPQHF. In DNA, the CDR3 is TGTGCCAGCACATTCGACAGGAGCAATCAGCCCCAGCATTTT.